These 24 T cell receptor beta chains came from one sample sequenced in a study of patients and donors after allogeneic stem cell transplantation. From the RT-PCR reads, TCRdb called clonotypes with MiXCR, one entry per CDR3 protein. The sample lists 8,300 or so distinct CDR3 sequences; 3% to 4.5% were seen once. Input material: blood, either unsorted or a sorted T cell fraction (not recorded which). These receptors originate from a human donor who was either an allogeneic HSCT recipient or a stem cell or donor lymphocyte infusion donor (not recorded which). It is not recorded whose cells these are; they may come from a transplant donor.

This clonotype was recorded at least ten times. V and J are TRBV12-3 or TRBV12-4 and TRBJ2-5; D remains ambiguous. Trimming left V 2 bases short and J 5 bases short, with 9 bases between. The CDR3 has 13 amino acids. The CDR3 DNA reads as TGTGCCAGCAGTTTACACGGAGAGGAGACCCAGTACTTC. Protein sequence: CASSLHGEETQYF.

This clonotype was seen repeatedly, ten times or more. V is TRBV7-8 and J is TRBJ2-5; D not certain. V was clipped by 0 bases and J by 4 bases, with 9 bases between them. In germline, CDR1 is SGHVS, CDR2 FQNEAQ. This CDR3 is 14 amino acids long. The CDR3 here is CASSLALRRETQYF. For the CDR3, the DNA is TGTGCCAGCAGCTTAGCCCTCAGGAGAGAGACCCAGTACTTC.

This clonotype was counted ten times or more. This sequence joins TRBV7-7 and TRBJ2-5, with D possibly TRBD1 on 6 matching bases. V shed 5 bases and J shed 5 bases, with 12 bases lying between them. Germline CDR1 SSHAT, CDR2 FNYEAQ (reference sequence). This CDR3 comprises 13 residues. As DNA, the CDR3 is TGTGCCAGCAGCGTCTACAGGGCTGAGACCCAGTACTTC. Its translation: CASSVYRAETQYF.

This clonotype was counted many times. The chain uses TRBV11-3 and TRBJ2-7; 8 bases line up with TRBD2. CDR1 SGHNT and CDR2 YENEEA come from the germline V gene. Trimming took 1 base from V and 4 from J; bases not matched to a gene: 6. There are 15 residues in the CDR3. CDR3 bases: TGTGCCAGCAGCTTAGGCGGCGGACTAGCTTACGAGCAGTACTTC. As protein: CASSLGGGLAYEQYF.

This clonotype was counted ten times or more. The chain carries TRBV15 and TRBJ2-1; D possibly matches TRBD1 or TRBD2 (5 bases each). Trimming cost V 1 base and J 4 bases, with 14 bases left between them. Germline CDR1 LNHNV, CDR2 YYDKDF (reference sequence). The CDR3 extends over 16 amino acids. CDR3 nucleotides: TGTGCCACCAGCAGAGTGTGGGGGAGCCTGTACAATGAGCAGTTCTTC. This codes for CATSRVWGSLYNEQFF.

In its sample, this clonotype was seen many times. The J gene is TRBJ2-1, the V gene TRBV7-2; 14 bases line up with TRBD2. In germline, CDR1 is SGHTA, CDR2 FQGNSA. This CDR3 spans 15 amino acids. With 6 bases clipped from V and 5 bases from J, the junction kept 3 bases outside the gene matches. The CDR3 reads CASRWTSGGNNEQFF. CDR3 sequence (DNA): TGTGCCAGCAGATGGACTAGCGGGGGGAACAATGAGCAGTTCTTC.

This clonotype was recorded many times. This chain joins TRBV7-3 and TRBJ2-5; D gene uncertain. This CDR3 contains 13 residues. V lost 5 bases and J lost 4, with 11 bases in between. In germline, CDR1 is SGHTA, CDR2 FQGTGA. CDR3 sequence: CASSPRLGETQYF. DNA for the CDR3: TGTGCCAGCAGCCCCAGATTGGGAGAGACCCAGTACTTC.

This clonotype was counted ten times or more. CDR3 coding DNA: TGCAGTGCTAGAGTAGCGGGAGGCGTCGACGAGCAGTACTTC. As protein: CSARVAGGVDEQYF. The V call is TRBV20-1, the J call TRBJ2-7, with 10 nucleotides matching TRBD2. In germline, CDR1 is DFQATT, CDR2 SNEGSKA (reference sequence). After removal of 1 base from V and 5 bases from J, the junction contained 5 bases not matched to a gene. The CDR3 has 14 residues.

By share, this clonotype ranks as medium-sized. The rearrangement uses TRBV6-5 and TRBJ2-1; 13 bases map to TRBD2. CDR1 MNHEY and CDR2 SVGAGI come from the germline V gene. The CDR3 sequence is 15 residues long. The J segment lost 2 bases and the V segment lost 6 bases, leaving 1 base of the junction unmatched. As DNA, the CDR3 is TGTGCCAGCAGGACTAGCGGGAGGCCCTACAATGAGCAGTTCTTC. As protein: CASRTSGRPYNEQFF.

This clonotype was seen at least ten times. This chain uses TRBV3-1 with TRBJ2-7; D is unclear. The V gene's germline CDR1 is LGHDT and CDR2 YNNKEL (reference sequence). Trimming removed 1 base at V and 4 bases at J, with 14 bases between. The CDR3 is 15 amino acids. CDR3: CASSQVSARDYEQYF. CDR3 nucleotide sequence: TGTGCCAGCAGCCAAGTAAGCGCTAGGGATTACGAGCAGTACTTC.

This chain joins TRBV19 and TRBJ2-5; 10 positions agree with TRBD2. Germline CDR1 is LNHDA and CDR2 is SQIVND (reference sequence). The CDR3 has 17 amino acids. Unmatched junction bases numbered 11, after V lost 6 bases and J lost 1 base. This chain's CDR3 is CASSNKPGTSVQETQYF. The CDR3 DNA reads as TGTGCCAGTAGCAACAAACCCGGGACTAGCGTCCAAGAGACCCAGTACTTC. Complete variable domain (other parts from reference TRBV19 and TRBJ2-5): DGGITQSPKYLFRKEGQNVTLSCEQNLNHDAMYWYRQDPGQGLRLIYYSQIVNDFQKGDIAEGYSVSREKKESFPLTVTSAQKNPTAFYLCASSNKPGTSVQETQYFGPGTRLLVL.

This clonotype was recorded many times. CDR3 nucleotides: TGCGCCAGCAGCTTGAGCGGGGCGACGGAAGAGACCCAGTACTTC. It specifies CASSLSGATEETQYF. The chain couples TRBV5-1 to TRBJ2-5; 7 bases align to TRBD2. Unmatched junction bases numbered 6, after V lost 1 base and J lost 3 bases. CDR3 size: 15 residues. Per the germline V gene, CDR1 is SGHRS and CDR2 is YFSETQ.

By share, this clonotype counts as large. The chain uses TRBV7-7 and TRBJ2-2; D not certain. CDR3 length: 14 amino acids. Per the germline V gene, CDR1 is SSHAT and CDR2 is FNYEAQ (reference sequence). Deletions cut 3 bases from V and 3 bases from J, with 8 bases between. CDR3 residues: CASSFSPDTGELFF. The DNA for the CDR3 is TGTGCCAGCAGCTTTAGCCCCGACACCGGGGAGCTGTTTTTT.

This clonotype was detected ten times or more. This chain links TRBV7-9 with TRBJ2-7; 7 bases align to TRBD1. Germline CDR1 is SEHNR and CDR2 is FQNEAQ (reference sequence). The CDR3 sequence is 15 residues long. V was clipped by 1 base and J by 6 bases; unmatched bases: 9. CDR3 nucleotides: TGTGCCAGCAGCTTAGTGACAGGGTTGGGGTCCGAGCAGTACTTC. As protein: CASSLVTGLGSEQYF.

This sequence joins TRBV27 and TRBJ2-7; 11 bases match TRBD2. The trim removed 3 bases at V and 4 bases at J, leaving 11 bases unmatched. The CDR3 length is 17 residues. CDR1 is MNHEY and CDR2 is SMNVEV in the germline V gene (reference sequence). The DNA for the CDR3 is TGTGCCAGCAGTTTTGGCCCACCCGGGACTAGCGGTTACGAGCAGTACTTC. It translates to CASSFGPPGTSGYEQYF.

Relative to its sample, this clonotype is medium-sized (0.01 to 0.1%). J is TRBJ1-5 and V is TRBV27; D gene uncertain. V was trimmed by 6 bases and J by 9 bases, leaving 15 bases between them. CDR3 size: 13 residues. Germline CDR1 and CDR2: MNHEY and SMNVEV (reference sequence). The CDR3 DNA reads TGTGCCAGCAGCCCAGCCGCCTGGGGGCCCCAGCATTTT. Translating it yields CASSPAAWGPQHF.

This clonotype came up many times. The chain employs TRBV18 and TRBJ2-4; TRBD1 matches 7 bases. The CDR3 covers 14 residues. CDR1 and CDR2 from the germline V gene are KGHSH and LQKENI. Trimming at V came to 5 bases and at J to 5 bases, leaving 6 bases not matched to a gene. CDR3 sequence (DNA): TGTGCCAGCTCAGCTCGACAGGGCCAAAACATTCAGTACTTC. Translating it yields CASSARQGQNIQYF.

This clonotype was seen ten or more times. The chain employs TRBV2 and TRBJ2-5; D may match TRBD1 or TRBD2 (5 bases each). The germline CDR1 and CDR2 sequences are SNHLY and FYNNEI. V lost 3 bases and J 7 bases, leaving 15 bases between the germline ends. CDR3 length equals 14 residues. The CDR3 region is CASSDGPQGATQYF. CDR3 bases: TGTGCCAGCAGTGACGGTCCTCAGGGAGCGACCCAGTACTTC.

This clonotype has only a few counts. This rearrangement joins TRBV5-5 to TRBJ1-1, with no clear D. The V gene's germline CDR1 is SGHKS and CDR2 YYEKEE (reference sequence). CDR3 length: 15 residues. Trimming removed 0 bases from V and 1 base from J, with 10 bases in between. DNA of the CDR3: TGTGCCAGCAGCTTGGTTCCCCGTAAGAACACTGAAGCTTTCTTT. It specifies CASSLVPRKNTEAFF.

This clonotype is categorized as medium-sized (0.01 to 0.1%). This rearrangement joins TRBV29-1 to TRBJ2-1; 7 nucleotides align to TRBD2. Per germline, CDR1 SQVTM and CDR2 ANQGSEA. V lost 7 bases, J lost 3 bases, and 9 bases stayed unmatched. This CDR3 region has 14 residues. In DNA form, the CDR3 reads TGCAGCGCCTCGGGGGGAGGTAACTACAATGAGCAGTTCTTC. Its protein is CSASGGGNYNEQFF.

This clonotype was recorded at least ten times. The chain joins TRBV20-1 to TRBJ1-6; D is uncertain. Trimming cost V 6 bases and J 0 bases, with 15 bases left between them. Germline V gene data show CDR1 as DFQATT and CDR2 as SNEGSKA (reference sequence). This CDR3 region has 16 residues. CDR3 region: CSAARVSLSYNSPLHF. For the CDR3, the DNA is TGCAGTGCCGCAAGGGTGTCGCTCTCCTATAATTCACCCCTCCACTTT.

This clonotype was seen many times. The V call is TRBV12-3 or TRBV12-4, the J call TRBJ2-5; 9 nucleotides line up with TRBD1. This CDR3 is 18 amino acids long. Trimming at V came to 5 bases and at J to 1 base, leaving 14 bases not matched to a gene. The CDR3 region is CASSTTRGQGGSQETQYF. The CDR3 DNA follows: TGTGCCAGCAGTACCACCAGGGGACAGGGAGGGTCCCAAGAGACCCAGTACTTC.

This clonotype was seen at least ten times. The rearrangement joins TRBV20-1 to TRBJ1-4, with 10 bases aligning to TRBD1. The CDR3 covers 15 residues. CDR1 and CDR2 (germline): DFQATT, SNEGSKA (reference sequence). Trimming removed 2 bases from V and 13 bases from J; junction bases left unmatched: 13. The CDR3 here is CSARSTRDRGLGLFF. The CDR3 nucleotides are TGCAGTGCTAGATCCACCAGAGACAGGGGGCTAGGACTGTTTTTT.

At least ten counts were recorded for this clonotype. V usage is TRBV5-4 and J usage is TRBJ2-1; 10 nucleotides match TRBD2. CDR1 is SGHNT, CDR2 YYREEE, per germline (reference sequence). The CDR3 contains 15 residues. J gave up 7 bases and V 4 bases, and 8 bases lay outside the gene matches. Here the CDR3 DNA reads TGTGCCAGCAGCCCGGTAGCGGGAGGAGGGAATGAGCAGTTCTTC. Translating gives CASSPVAGGGNEQFF.